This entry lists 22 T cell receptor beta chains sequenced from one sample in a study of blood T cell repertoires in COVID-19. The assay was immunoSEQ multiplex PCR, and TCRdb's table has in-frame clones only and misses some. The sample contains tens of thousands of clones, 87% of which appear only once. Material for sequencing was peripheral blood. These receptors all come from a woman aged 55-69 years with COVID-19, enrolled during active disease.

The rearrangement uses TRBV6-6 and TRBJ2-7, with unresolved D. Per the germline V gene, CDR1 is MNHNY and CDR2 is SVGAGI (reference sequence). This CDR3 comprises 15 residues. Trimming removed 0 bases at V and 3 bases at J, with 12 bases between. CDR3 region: CASSYSGQPGYEQYF. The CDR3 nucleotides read TGTGCCAGCAGTTACTCGGGTCAACCGGGCTACGAGCAGTACTTC.

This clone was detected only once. The DNA for the CDR3 is TGTGCCGGATCCCGGGAGAACACTGAAGCTTTCTTT. It yields the protein CAGSRENTEAFF. The genes are TRBV6-6 and TRBJ1-1; D gene ambiguous. This CDR3 contains 12 residues. Germline V gene sequence: CDR1 MNHNY, CDR2 SVGAGI (reference sequence). Trimming cost V 11 bases and J 1 base, with 11 bases left between them.

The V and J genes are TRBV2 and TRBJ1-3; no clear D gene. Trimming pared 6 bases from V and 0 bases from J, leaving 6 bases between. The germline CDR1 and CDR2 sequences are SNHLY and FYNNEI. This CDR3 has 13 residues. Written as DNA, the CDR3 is TGTGCCAGCAGGAGGGACTCTGGAAACACCATATATTTT. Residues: CASRRDSGNTIYF.

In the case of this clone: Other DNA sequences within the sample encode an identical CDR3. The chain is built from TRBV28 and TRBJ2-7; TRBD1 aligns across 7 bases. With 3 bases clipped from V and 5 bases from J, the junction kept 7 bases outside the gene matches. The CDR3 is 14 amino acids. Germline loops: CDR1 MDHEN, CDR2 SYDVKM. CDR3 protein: CASSFDRVVDEQYF. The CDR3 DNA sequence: TGTGCCAGCAGTTTCGACAGGGTAGTGGACGAGCAGTACTTC.

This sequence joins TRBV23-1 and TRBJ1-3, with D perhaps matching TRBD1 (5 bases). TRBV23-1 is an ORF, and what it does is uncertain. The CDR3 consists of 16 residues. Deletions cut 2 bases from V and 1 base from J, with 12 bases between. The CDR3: CASSQTDRKSGNTIYF. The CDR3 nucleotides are TGCGCCAGCAGTCAAACCGACAGAAAATCTGGAAACACCATATATTTT.

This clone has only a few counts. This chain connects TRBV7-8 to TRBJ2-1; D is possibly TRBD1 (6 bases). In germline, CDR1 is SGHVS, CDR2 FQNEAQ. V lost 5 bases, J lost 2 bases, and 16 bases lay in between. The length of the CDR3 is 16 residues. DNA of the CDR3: TGTGCCAGCAGCCGGAACCGCGACAGGCCCTACAATGAGCAGTTCTTC. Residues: CASSRNRDRPYNEQFF.

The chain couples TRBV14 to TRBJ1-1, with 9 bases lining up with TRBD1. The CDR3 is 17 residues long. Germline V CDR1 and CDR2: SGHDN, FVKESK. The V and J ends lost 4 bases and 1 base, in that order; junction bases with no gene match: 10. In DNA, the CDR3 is TGTGCCAGCAGCCGTAGCTGGGACAGGGACCCGAACACTGAAGCTTTCTTT. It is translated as CASSRSWDRDPNTEAFF.

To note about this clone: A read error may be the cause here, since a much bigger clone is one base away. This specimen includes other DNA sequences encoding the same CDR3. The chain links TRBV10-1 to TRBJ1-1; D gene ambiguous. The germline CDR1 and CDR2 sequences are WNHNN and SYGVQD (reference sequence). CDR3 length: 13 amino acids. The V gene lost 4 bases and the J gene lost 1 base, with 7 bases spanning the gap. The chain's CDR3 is CASSARENTEAFF. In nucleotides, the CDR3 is TGCGCCAGCAGTGCGCGGGAGAACACTGAAGCTTTCTTT.

CDR3 in amino acids: CASSLGTGYSYTEAFF. CDR3 DNA sequence: TGTGCCAGCAGCCTTGGGACAGGGTATTCGTACACTGAAGCTTTCTTT. V and J are TRBV3-1 (or the pseudogene TRBV3-2) and TRBJ1-1; 9 bases fit TRBD1. From germline, CDR1 is LGHDT and CDR2 YNNKEL (reference sequence). The V segment lost 4 bases and the J segment 3 bases; nucleotides outside the gene matches: 9. The CDR3 is 16 residues long.

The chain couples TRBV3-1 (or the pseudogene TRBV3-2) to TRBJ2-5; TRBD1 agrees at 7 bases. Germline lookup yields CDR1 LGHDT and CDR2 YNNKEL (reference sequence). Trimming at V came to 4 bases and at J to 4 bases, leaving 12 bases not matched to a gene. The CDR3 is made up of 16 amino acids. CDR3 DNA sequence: TGTGCCAGCAGCCTTTCAGAATTACAGGGGCGAGAGACCCAGTACTTC. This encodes CASSLSELQGRETQYF.

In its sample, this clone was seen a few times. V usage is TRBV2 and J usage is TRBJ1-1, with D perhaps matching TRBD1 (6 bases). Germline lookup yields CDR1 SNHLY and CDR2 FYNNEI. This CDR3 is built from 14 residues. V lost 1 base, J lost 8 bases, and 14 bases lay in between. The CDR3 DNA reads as TGTGCCAGCAGTGAAGGGCAGGGGAGTGTGGAAGCTTTCTTT. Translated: CASSEGQGSVEAFF.

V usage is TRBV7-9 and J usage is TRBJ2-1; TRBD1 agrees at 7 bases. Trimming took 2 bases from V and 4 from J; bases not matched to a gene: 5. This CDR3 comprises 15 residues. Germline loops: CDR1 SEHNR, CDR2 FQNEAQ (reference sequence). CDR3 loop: CASSLNRGRYNEQFF. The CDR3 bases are TGTGCCAGCAGCTTAAACAGGGGTCGGTACAATGAGCAGTTCTTC. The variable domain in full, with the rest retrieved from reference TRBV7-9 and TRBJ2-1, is DTGVSQNPRHKITKRGQNVTFRCDPISEHNRLYWYRQTLGQGPEFLTYFQNEAQLEKSRLLSDRFSAERPKGSFSTLEIQRTEQGDSAMYLCASSLNRGRYNEQFFGPGTRLTVL.

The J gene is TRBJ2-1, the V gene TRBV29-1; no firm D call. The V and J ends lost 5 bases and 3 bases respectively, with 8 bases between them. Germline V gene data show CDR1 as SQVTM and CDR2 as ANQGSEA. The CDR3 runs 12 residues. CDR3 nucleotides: TGCAGCGTTTCCAGAAACTACAATGAGCAGTTCTTC. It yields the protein CSVSRNYNEQFF.

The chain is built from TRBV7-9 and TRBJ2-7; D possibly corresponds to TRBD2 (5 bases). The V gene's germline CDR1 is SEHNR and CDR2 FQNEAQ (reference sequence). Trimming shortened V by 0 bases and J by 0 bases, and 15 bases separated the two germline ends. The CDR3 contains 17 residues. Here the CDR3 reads CASSLAGSASNSYEQYF. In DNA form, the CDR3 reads TGTGCCAGCAGCTTAGCAGGGTCGGCTAGCAACTCCTACGAGCAGTACTTC.

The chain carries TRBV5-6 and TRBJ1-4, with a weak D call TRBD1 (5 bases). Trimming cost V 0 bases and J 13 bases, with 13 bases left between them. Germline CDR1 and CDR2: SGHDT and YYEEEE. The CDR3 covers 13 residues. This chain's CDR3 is CASSLVGGGRLFF. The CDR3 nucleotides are TGTGCCAGCAGCTTGGTTGGGGGAGGCAGACTGTTTTTT.

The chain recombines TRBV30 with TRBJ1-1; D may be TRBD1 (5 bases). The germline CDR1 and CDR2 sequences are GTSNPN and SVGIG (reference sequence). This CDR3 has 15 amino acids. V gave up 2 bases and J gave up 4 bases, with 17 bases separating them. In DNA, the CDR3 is TGTGCCTGGAGTTCACAGGTGGGCAGGGCCACTGAAGCTTTCTTT. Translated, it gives CAWSSQVGRATEAFF.

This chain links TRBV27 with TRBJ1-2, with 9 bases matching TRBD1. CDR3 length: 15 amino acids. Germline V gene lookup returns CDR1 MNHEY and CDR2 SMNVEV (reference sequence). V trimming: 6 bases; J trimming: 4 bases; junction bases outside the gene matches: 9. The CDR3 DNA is TGTGCCAGCAGAGCCACAGGGGGCGAGGGCTATGGCTACACCTTC. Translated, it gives CASRATGGEGYGYTF.

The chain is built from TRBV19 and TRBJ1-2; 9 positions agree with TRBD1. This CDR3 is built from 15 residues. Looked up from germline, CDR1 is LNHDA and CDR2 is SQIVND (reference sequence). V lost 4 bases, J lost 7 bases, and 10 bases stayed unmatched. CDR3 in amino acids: CASSTTGQGSAGYTF. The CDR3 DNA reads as TGTGCCAGTAGTACCACGGGACAGGGTTCGGCTGGCTACACCTTC.

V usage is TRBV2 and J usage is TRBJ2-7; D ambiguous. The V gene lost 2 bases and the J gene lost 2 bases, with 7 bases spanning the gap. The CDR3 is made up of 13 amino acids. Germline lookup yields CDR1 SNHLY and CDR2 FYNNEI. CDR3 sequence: CASSESRTYEQYF. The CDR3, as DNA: TGTGCCAGCAGTGAATCCAGAACCTACGAGCAGTACTTC.

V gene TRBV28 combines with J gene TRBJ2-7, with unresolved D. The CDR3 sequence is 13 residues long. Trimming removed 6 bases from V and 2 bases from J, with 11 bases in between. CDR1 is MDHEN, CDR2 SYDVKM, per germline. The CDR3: CASSPPPTYEQYF. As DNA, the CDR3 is TGTGCCAGCAGCCCACCCCCTACCTACGAGCAGTACTTC.

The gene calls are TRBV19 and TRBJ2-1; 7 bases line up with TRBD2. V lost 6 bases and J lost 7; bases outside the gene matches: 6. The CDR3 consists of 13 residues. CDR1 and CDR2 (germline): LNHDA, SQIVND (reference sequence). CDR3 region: CASRETSRNEQFF. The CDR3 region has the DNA TGTGCCAGTAGAGAGACTAGCCGGAATGAGCAGTTCTTC.

CDR3 sequence (DNA): TGTGCCAGCAGCCTGTCCATCAGGGCCTCAGCCTACGAGCAGTACTTC. Its protein is CASSLSIRASAYEQYF. The chain links TRBV14 to TRBJ2-7, with a weak D call TRBD1 (5 bases). V was shortened by 4 bases and J by 2 bases, with 18 bases between the two germline ends. The CDR3 is made up of 16 amino acids. From germline, CDR1 is SGHDN and CDR2 FVKESK.